Listed below are T cell receptor beta chains from one sample, sequenced in a study of T cells after yellow fever vaccination. One entry per CDR3 protein, called by TCRdb with MiXCR from the 5' RACE reads. The sample consists of over 110,000 distinct CDR3 sequences, 7.7% of them appearing once. This material consisted of CD4+ T cells sorted from PBMCs, taken 5 days after the yellow fever booster vaccination. The receptors were gathered from a man aged 25 to 40 who received the YFV17D yellow fever vaccine. CDR3s leave out the opening cysteine and the closing phenylalanine or tryptophan. Fields, in order: clone size, J gene, V gene, CDR3 protein. The size field is filled for only some rows; it gives once, few, many or a size class.

few TRBJ2-5 TRBV7-8 ASSRGQGKFQETQY
many TRBJ2-7 TRBV7-9 ASSLGRTVTYEQY
many TRBJ2-1 TRBV12-3/TRBV12-4 ASATSAGARRNEQF
many TRBJ2-3 TRBV6-2/TRBV6-3 ASSLAGAGGTQY
many TRBJ2-6 TRBV24-1 ATSTGAGVSGANVLT
few TRBJ2-1 TRBV7-2 ASSSRRDRGSNEQF
. TRBJ2-7 TRBV5-1 ASRGDQSYEQY
many TRBJ2-1 TRBV18 ASSELSSSYNEQF
many TRBJ1-2 TRBV29-1 SVEGQGPRVYGYT
. TRBJ2-1 TRBV20-1 RARSSAGLAGHNEQF
many TRBJ1-1 TRBV24-1 ATSDWGAEAF
. TRBJ2-5 TRBV5-4 ASSLVSDQETQY
many TRBJ2-1 TRBV27 ASRMRQFSSSYNEQF
many TRBJ1-5 TRBV12-3/TRBV12-4 ASSLSVGGNQPQH
few TRBJ2-7 TRBV19 ASKASGRDEQY
many TRBJ2-3 TRBV5-1 ASSLIPAGTDTQY
many TRBJ2-6 TRBV5-1 ASSSQSESPGANVLT
many TRBJ2-7 TRBV28 ASRPQGGEFYEQY
. TRBJ2-2 TRBV19 ASSTNTGELS
many TRBJ2-7 TRBV3-1 ASSNSGGSYEQY
many TRBJ2-7 TRBV28 ASGSPVGEQY
many TRBJ2-4 TRBV6-1 ASSRTSGTPNGIQY